This T cell receptor beta chain was captured in a study of T cells in Graves' hyperthyroidism and ophthalmopathy. The V gene lost 2 bases and the J gene lost 0 bases, with 7 bases spanning the gap. CDR3 size: 14 residues. The V gene's germline CDR1 is MNHEY and CDR2 SVGAGI. RNA transcripts served as the template for amplifying TCR beta CDR3 regions. HTBI primers were the set used in a first-round RT-PCR of the TCR CDR3. MiXCR was run by TCRdb on the multiplex PCR reads, yielding one entry per CDR3 protein. The repertoire consists of around 190,000 distinct CDR3 sequences, with less than 20% occurring once and the leading ten covering approximately 56%. Findings and limits, study-wide: In the blood, most expanded thyroid clonotypes above 0.001 appeared as well.

In making diagnoses, clinical symptoms, serum thyroxine and TRAb, thyroid ultrasound and orbital computed tomography were all used. This clonotype showed up many times. The antigen is undetermined. J is TRBJ1-1 and V is TRBV6-5, with D hard to call. The sequence was obtained from a woman aged 50 to 60 with Graves' hyperthyroidism. Input material: blood. CDR3 region: CASSYRALNTEAFF. The CDR3 nucleotides read TGTGCCAGCAGTTACCGGGCGTTGAACACTGAAGCTTTCTTT.